The next 28 T cell receptor beta chains were all read from a single sample in a study of STAT5B mutations in CD4+ large granular lymphocyte leukemia. Repertoires were generated with immunoSEQ multiplex PCR, while TCRdb's copy carries only in-frame clones and drops some. The repertoire holds around 29,000 clones, around 85% seen once, with approximately 6.2% in the top ten. The sequencing sample was made of CD4+ T cells from blood buffy coats. The receptor set was obtained from a human donor in good health.

The V gene is TRBV29-1, the J gene TRBJ1-2; no clear D. Trimming removed 2 bases from V and 6 bases from J, with 7 bases in between. The CDR3 length is 11 residues. Germline V gene sequence: CDR1 SQVTM, CDR2 ANQGSEA. Here the CDR3 reads CSVEMADGYTF. Written as DNA, the CDR3 is TGCAGCGTTGAAATGGCAGATGGCTACACCTTC.

This chain connects TRBV19 to TRBJ1-2; the D gene is possibly TRBD1 (6 bases). Between the trimmed V and J ends, which lost 4 bases and 4 bases, there was a span of 13 bases. This CDR3 contains 14 residues. Looked up from germline, CDR1 is LNHDA and CDR2 is SQIVND (reference sequence). The DNA of the CDR3 is TGTGCCAGTAGTACCTCCGGACAGTCCTATGGCTACACCTTC. Translating it yields CASSTSGQSYGYTF.

The V call is TRBV6-6, the J call TRBJ2-1, with D perhaps TRBD2 (6 bases). The length of the CDR3 is 14 residues. The V end lost 4 bases, the J end lost 5 bases, and 12 bases lay between the germline ends. Germline V CDR1 and CDR2: MNHNY, SVGAGI (reference sequence). The CDR3 reads CASSLRGLHNEQFF. CDR3 bases: TGTGCCAGCAGTTTGCGGGGACTTCACAATGAGCAGTTCTTC.

V and J are TRBV9 and TRBJ2-2; D is perhaps TRBD1 or TRBD2 (6 bases each). The CDR3 is 12 residues long. Germline loops: CDR1 SGDLS, CDR2 YYNGEE. Trimming stripped 6 bases from V and 7 bases from J, with 10 bases between. The CDR3 DNA sequence: TGTGCCAGCAAGGGGGGAGGCGGGGAGCTGTTTTTT. It specifies CASKGGGGELFF.

V usage is TRBV11-2 and J usage is TRBJ1-6; D remains unclear. Trimming took off 1 base at V and 7 bases at J, with 11 bases between the two ends. The V gene's germline CDR1 is SGHAT and CDR2 FQNNGV. The CDR3 has 15 amino acids. This CDR3 is CASSLVTEPNSPLHF. In DNA form, the CDR3 reads TGTGCCAGCAGCTTAGTGACGGAACCCAATTCACCCCTCCACTTT.

This clone has a handful of counts. This chain joins TRBV6-6 and TRBJ1-6; 10 bases map to TRBD1. CDR3 length: 14 residues. V lost 2 bases to trimming and J lost 8 bases; unmatched junction nucleotides: 0. The V gene's germline CDR1 is MNHNY and CDR2 SVGAGI (reference sequence). CDR3 sequence: CASSYGTGDSPLHF. DNA of the CDR3: TGTGCCAGCAGTTACGGGACAGGGGATTCACCCCTCCACTTT.

V usage is TRBV2 and J usage is TRBJ1-1; tentatively, D is TRBD1 (6 bases). Trimming left V 6 bases short and J 0 bases short, with 14 bases between. The CDR3 is made up of 15 amino acids. CDR1 is SNHLY, CDR2 FYNNEI, per germline. In DNA form, the CDR3 reads TGTGCCAGCAGAAAAACGGACAGTATGAACACTGAAGCTTTCTTT. Its protein is CASRKTDSMNTEAFF.

This clone appeared a few times. The chain recombines TRBV18 with TRBJ1-1; unclear D gene. V dropped 4 bases and J dropped 1 base, with 7 bases sitting between them. The germline V gene has CDR1 KGHSH and CDR2 LQKENI. The CDR3 consists of 13 residues. CDR3 protein: CASSRLTNTEAFF. The CDR3 nucleotides are TGTGCCAGCTCACGGCTGACGAACACTGAAGCTTTCTTT.

The J gene is TRBJ1-2, the V gene TRBV18; the match to TRBD1 covers 7 bases. In germline, CDR1 is KGHSH, CDR2 LQKENI. J was trimmed by 6 bases and V by 3 bases; bases with no gene match: 7. The CDR3 sequence is 14 residues long. The CDR3, as DNA: TGTGCCAGCTCACCTACGACAGGGAGCCATGGCTACACCTTC. This codes for CASSPTTGSHGYTF.

V usage is TRBV7-2 and J usage is TRBJ1-4, with unresolved D. Germline CDR1 is SGHTA and CDR2 is FQGNSA. The CDR3 has 14 amino acids. Between the trimmed V and J ends, which lost 4 bases and 3 bases, there was a span of 9 bases. CDR3 coding DNA: TGTGCCAGCAGCTCCGGTAGGGCTAATGAAAAACTGTTTTTT. Its protein product is CASSSGRANEKLFF.

This rearrangement joins TRBV5-1 to TRBJ2-7; 8 bases are a match to TRBD2. Losses at the gene ends were 1 base for V and 1 base for J; bases not matched to a gene: 1. This CDR3 contains 14 residues. Germline values: CDR1 SGHRS, CDR2 YFSETQ. The CDR3, as DNA: TGCGCCAGCAGCTTGACTAGCGGTTCCTACGAGCAGTACTTC. This translates into CASSLTSGSYEQYF.

The chain has TRBV29-1 and TRBJ2-3; 14 bases are shared with TRBD2. The CDR3 loop spans 15 amino acids. Germline-derived CDR1 and CDR2 are SQVTM and ANQGSEA. J gave up 4 bases and V 4 bases, and 4 bases lay outside the gene matches. CDR3 residues: CSVGLAGGRSDTQYF. The CDR3 nucleotides are TGCAGCGTTGGACTAGCGGGGGGGCGGTCAGATACGCAGTATTTT.

The sample holds a few counts of this clone. V and J are TRBV9 and TRBJ2-3; D perhaps matches TRBD2 (7 bases). The CDR3 loop spans 16 amino acids. V lost 0 bases and J lost 6, with 17 bases in between. CDR1 SGDLS and CDR2 YYNGEE come from the germline V gene. The CDR3 here is CASSVVGAGARDTQYF. The CDR3 bases are TGTGCCAGCAGCGTAGTAGGGGCGGGGGCCCGGGATACGCAGTATTTT.

This clone is a singleton in its sample. This sequence joins TRBV28 and TRBJ2-7; D remains unclear. Germline assignment: CDR1 MDHEN and CDR2 SYDVKM. The CDR3 runs 14 residues. Between the trimmed V and J ends, which lost 2 bases and 1 base, there was a span of 9 bases. For the CDR3, the DNA is TGTGCCAGCAGTTTAGGACGCATGTCCTACGAGCAGTACGTC. This gives the protein CASSLGRMSYEQYV.

This chain links TRBV19 with TRBJ1-2, with TRBD1 matching over 8 bases. Germline assignment: CDR1 LNHDA and CDR2 SQIVND (reference sequence). The CDR3 spans 15 residues. The ends lost 7 bases at V and 1 base at J; junction bases unmatched: 8. The CDR3 bases are TGTGCCAGTAACGCACAGGGGGGAGTTAACTATGGCTACACCTTC. Translated, it gives CASNAQGGVNYGYTF.

A few counts support this clone. The CDR3 sequence: CAISESTWDRDEKLFF. CDR3 in DNA: TGTGCCATCAGTGAGTCGACTTGGGACAGGGATGAAAAACTGTTTTTT. The chain couples TRBV10-3 to TRBJ1-4; 9 bases line up with TRBD1. V dropped 0 bases and J dropped 6; count of bases not matched to a gene: 5. CDR1 is ENHRY, CDR2 SYGVKD, per germline. The CDR3 is made up of 16 amino acids.

This chain uses TRBV19 with TRBJ2-5, with TRBD2 matching over 13 bases. The germline gives CDR1 LNHDA, CDR2 SQIVND (reference sequence). With V trimmed by 5 bases and J by 5 bases, 8 bases remained unmatched. The CDR3 consists of 16 residues. The CDR3: CASSVTTSGGWETQYF. The CDR3 bases are TGTGCCAGTAGTGTAACGACTAGCGGGGGGTGGGAGACCCAGTACTTC. Using reference TRBV19 and TRBJ2-5 for the parts outside the CDR3, the full variable domain is DGGITQSPKYLFRKEGQNVTLSCEQNLNHDAMYWYRQDPGQGLRLIYYSQIVNDFQKGDIAEGYSVSREKKESFPLTVTSAQKNPTAFYLCASSVTTSGGWETQYFGPGTRLLVL.

The chain carries TRBV2 and TRBJ2-1; D gene ambiguous. The germline V gene has CDR1 SNHLY and CDR2 FYNNEI. The CDR3 runs 12 residues. Trimming pared 8 bases from V and 9 bases from J, leaving 14 bases between. The CDR3 loop reads CASGQEAGEQFF. CDR3 DNA: TGTGCCAGCGGTCAAGAGGCAGGTGAGCAGTTCTTC.

This chain links TRBV7-8 with TRBJ2-3; 8 bases match TRBD2. The junction had 5 bases not matched to a gene; V was cut back by 3 bases and J by 0 bases. Germline V lookup: CDR1 SGHVS, CDR2 FQNEAQ. This CDR3 spans 16 amino acids. The DNA of the CDR3 is TGTGCCAGCAGCTTCCCGGGGGGGGTTAGCACAGATACGCAGTATTTT. It encodes CASSFPGGVSTDTQYF.

J is TRBJ2-1 and V is TRBV10-3; 12 nucleotides align to TRBD2. The length of the CDR3 is 15 residues. J gave up 8 bases and V 5 bases, and 7 bases lay outside the gene matches. Per the germline V gene, CDR1 is ENHRY and CDR2 is SYGVKD. The CDR3 reads CAISKTSGGADEQFF. Written as DNA, the CDR3 is TGTGCCATCAGTAAGACTAGCGGGGGAGCGGATGAGCAGTTCTTC.

The rearrangement links TRBV19 to TRBJ1-1; D is perhaps TRBD1 (5 bases). Between the trimmed V and J ends, which lost 6 bases and 0 bases, there was a span of 8 bases. Germline lookup yields CDR1 LNHDA and CDR2 SQIVND (reference sequence). The CDR3 covers 13 residues. The CDR3 bases are TGTGCCAGTAGCGACAGTTTGAACACTGAAGCTTTCTTT. Residues: CASSDSLNTEAFF.

The chain couples TRBV29-1 to TRBJ1-4, with 11 bases lining up with TRBD1. The CDR3 extends over 13 amino acids. V lost 7 bases to trimming and J lost 7 bases; unmatched junction nucleotides: 5. Germline values: CDR1 SQVTM, CDR2 ANQGSEA. The CDR3 region is CSARTGGGEKLFF. CDR3 sequence (DNA): TGCAGCGCGCGGACAGGGGGCGGTGAAAAACTGTTTTTT.

J is TRBJ1-2 and V is TRBV4-1, with D perhaps matching TRBD1 (5 bases). The CDR3 contains 12 residues. Germline V gene data show CDR1 as MGHRA and CDR2 as YSYEKL. Trimming stripped 0 bases from V and 9 bases from J, with 8 bases between. The CDR3 coding sequence is TGCGCCAGCAGCCAAGAACAGGAACGCTACACCTTC. It specifies CASSQEQERYTF.

This chain uses TRBV10-2 with TRBJ2-3, with 13 bases fitting TRBD2. The CDR3 is 17 amino acids. Germline CDR1 WSHSY, CDR2 SAAADI. V was clipped by 2 bases and J by 6 bases; unmatched bases: 8. The CDR3 DNA reads as TGCGCCAGCAGTGAGGGGACTAGCGGGGCCCGAACGGATACGCAGTATTTT. It translates to CASSEGTSGARTDTQYF.

CDR3 region: CASSEDWTYNYGYTF. The CDR3 nucleotides are TGCGCCAGCAGCGAAGACTGGACCTATAACTATGGCTACACCTTC. This chain links TRBV5-1 with TRBJ1-2; D is undetermined. CDR3 length: 15 residues. Germline loops: CDR1 SGHRS, CDR2 YFSETQ. V lost 4 bases, J lost 1 base, and 14 bases lay in between. The variable domain in full, with the rest retrieved from reference TRBV5-1 and TRBJ1-2, is KAGVTQTPRYLIKTRGQQVTLSCSPISGHRSVSWYQQTPGQGLQFLFEYFSETQRNKGNFPGRFSGRQFSNSRSEMNVSTLELGDSALYLCASSEDWTYNYGYTFGSGTRLTVV.

The chain has TRBV7-6 and TRBJ1-4; a weak D match, TRBD1 (6 bases). This CDR3 spans 15 amino acids. Looked up from germline, CDR1 is SGHVS and CDR2 is FNYEAQ. V dropped 1 base and J dropped 4 bases, with 10 bases sitting between them. CDR3 amino acids: CASSLGGAVNEKLFF. CDR3 in DNA: TGTGCCAGCAGCTTAGGGGGGGCGGTTAATGAAAAACTGTTTTTT.

This clone showed up just a few times. The chain couples TRBV28 to TRBJ1-2; no clear D. Trimming pared 6 bases from V and 0 bases from J, leaving 5 bases between. CDR3 length equals 12 residues. Germline V gene sequence: CDR1 MDHEN, CDR2 SYDVKM. The CDR3 DNA is TGTGCCAGCAGAAGGGCTAACTATGGCTACACCTTC. This codes for CASRRANYGYTF.

The chain joins TRBV5-1 to TRBJ1-6, with D possibly TRBD1 on 6 matching bases. CDR3 length: 14 amino acids. The ends were cut back, 4 bases at V and 10 bases at J, with 15 bases in the middle. Germline CDR1 is SGHRS and CDR2 is YFSETQ. The CDR3 sequence is CASSQETGTSPLHF. The CDR3 region has the DNA TGCGCCAGCAGCCAGGAAACAGGGACATCACCCCTCCACTTT.